The present T cell receptor (beta chain) was sequenced within a study of blood T cell dynamics during melanoma immunotherapy (dated by TCRdb to about 2020). In the study overall: All patients had metastatic melanoma and were given first-line pembrolizumab or nivolumab plus ipilimumab as standard of care in the United Kingdom. To identify early correlates of response, the study profiled peripheral T cell receptor repertoires in patients with metastatic melanoma before and after one cycle of checkpoint inhibitor therapy. Consecutive patients formed a training cohort, and a further independent group of patients from the same centre was pooled into an external validation set. Study-wide conclusions, independent of this receptor: The relatively small sample size was acknowledged as potentially limiting generalization of the results. Unlike progressors, patients who went on to achieve disease control showed a bifurcated reorganization of the PBMC repertoire at W3, with either increased clonality or increased diversity. The study was unable to establish whether the T cell clones driving the repertoire changes were melanoma-specific or instead reflected general immune activation.

What the time point label conveys for this sample: week 3, after first cycle of checkpoint inhibitor. Blood samples were collected before treatment (T0) and at week 3 (W3), after the first cycle of checkpoint blockade. Except for two patients with rapid clinical progression, response was assessed 12 weeks after the first infusion by RECIST 1.1; disease control meant complete response, partial response or stable disease. Patients with prior systemic cancer treatment, concomitant immunosuppressant therapy or synchronous other active malignancies were excluded. Bulk PBMC and plasma cell-free DNA were both sequenced for TCR beta so that circulating cells and T cell turnover could be tracked. PBMC were isolated from blood with Lymphoprep and SepMate tubes, followed by red cell lysis. QIAamp DNA Blood Mini kits were used to extract DNA from PBMC and sorted T cell subsets. On this clone itself: Its antigen is still unknown. No much larger clone exists at a distance of one base, and base qualities are not known.

Every bulk PBMC sample was loaded with the same fixed amount of roughly 330 ng of DNA. The immunoSEQ TCRb Assay kit was used according to manufacturer instructions to amplify TCR beta CDR3 sequences from genomic DNA. The KAPA Library Quantification Kit for Illumina platforms was used to quantify pooled libraries by qPCR. Sequencing of the pooled libraries was done on an Illumina NextSeq 500, with clustering at roughly 0.55-1.2 pM. The authors' pipeline ran thus. The TCR data were analyzed using immunoSEQ ANALYZER and the R LymphoSeq package. A rearrangement efficiency score was calculated as productive divided by the sum of productive and non-productive CDR3 sequences. Clonality was assessed using the Gini coefficient and diversity using the Renyi index at alpha=1, with pairwise comparisons between timepoints within each patient. In LymphoSeq, clonal relatedness was computed with an edit distance of 3 and repertoire similarity was computed with the Bhattacharyya coefficient. To classify response, a linear discriminant analysis based on week-3 changes in clonality and diversity was built using the R MASS and caret packages. TCRdb provides this immuneACCESS table in a form limited to in-frame rearrangements. Some clones are lacking; in checked studies, under half of them reflect an unresolved V gene, and why the rest are absent is not known. V and J calls and clone size are those listed in that table; D and trimming were worked out from the DNA. The sample table contains 25,000 to 35,000 clones; only one count was recorded for over 80% of them. The ten largest make up about a tenth of the sample.

Sequenced material: blood, taken from a patient treated with checkpoint blockade. The clonotype was recovered from a human donor with melanoma.

The CDR3 region: CASSYGRGPDTQYF. The bases are TGTGCCAGCAGTTACGGCAGGGGCCCAGATACGCAGTATTTT. Here the chain combines TRBV6-5 and TRBJ2-3; D gene: possibly TRBD1, on 6 matching bases. The junction shows trimming of 2 bases on V and 4 bases on J, plus 10 bases between the germline ends. Including the terminal cysteine and phenylalanine, the CDR3 comprises 14 residues. CDR3 DNA is the only sequence kept; it has 42 bases, read in frame from the first base. The germline V gene yields MNHEY for CDR1 and SVGAGI for CDR2.